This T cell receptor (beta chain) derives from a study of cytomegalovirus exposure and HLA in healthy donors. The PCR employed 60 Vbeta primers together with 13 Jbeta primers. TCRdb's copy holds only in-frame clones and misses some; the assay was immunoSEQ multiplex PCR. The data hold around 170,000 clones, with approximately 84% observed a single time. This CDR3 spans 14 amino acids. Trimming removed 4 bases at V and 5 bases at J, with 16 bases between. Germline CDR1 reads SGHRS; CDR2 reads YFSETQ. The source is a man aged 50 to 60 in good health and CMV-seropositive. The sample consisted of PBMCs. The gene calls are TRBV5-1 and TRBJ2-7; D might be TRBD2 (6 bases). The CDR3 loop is CASSTGGGNDEQYF. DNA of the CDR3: TGCGCCAGCAGCACGGGTGGGGGGAACGACGAGCAGTACTTC. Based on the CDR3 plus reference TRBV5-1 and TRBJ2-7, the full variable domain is KAGVTQTPRYLIKTRGQQVTLSCSPISGHRSVSWYQQTPGQGLQFLFEYFSETQRNKGNFPGRFSGRQFSNSRSEMNVSTLELGDSALYLCASSTGGGNDEQYFGPGTRLTVT.